This T cell receptor (beta chain) was captured in a study of blood T cell repertoires in COVID-19. Using immunoSEQ multiplex PCR, the repertoire was profiled, and TCRdb retains in-frame clones only, with some absent. The data contain a few hundred thousand clones, approximately 90% of them singletons. The germline gives CDR1 MNHNY, CDR2 SVGAGI (reference sequence). Trimming removed 5 bases from V and 0 bases from J; junction bases left unmatched: 5. The CDR3 sequence is 15 residues long. The sequenced sample consisted of peripheral blood. This chain links TRBV6-6 with TRBJ2-3, with 7 positions matching TRBD2. The TCR sequence derives from a woman in her twenties or thirties with active or convalescent COVID-19. The CDR3, as DNA: TGTGCCAGCAGTCCGCAGACTAGCAGCACAGATACGCAGTATTTT. Encoded protein: CASSPQTSSTDTQYF.